The next 14 T cell receptor beta chains were all read from a single sample in a study of T cell responses to AZD1222 COVID-19 vaccine. Measured with immunoSEQ multiplex PCR; TCRdb has only the in-frame clones, and not every one. The table lists approximately 150,000 clones, about nine tenths of them singletons. The sequencing here drew on peripheral blood, taken 28 days after the second AZD1222 dose. The source of these receptors is an adult who received the AZD1222 COVID-19 vaccine.

The rearrangement links TRBV5-1 to TRBJ2-2; D is perhaps TRBD1 (6 bases). The CDR3 sequence is 14 residues long. The germline V gene encodes CDR1 SGHRS and CDR2 YFSETQ. V was shortened by 4 bases and J by 4 bases, with 11 bases between the two germline ends. In nucleotides, the CDR3 is TGCGCCAGCAGCACGGACAGAACCACCGGGGAGCTGTTTTTT. This translates into CASSTDRTTGELFF.

This clone was counted a few times. This chain joins TRBV19 and TRBJ1-1; 10 bases map to TRBD1. V lost 7 bases, J lost 1 base, and 6 bases stayed unmatched. CDR1 and CDR2 (germline): LNHDA, SQIVND (reference sequence). The CDR3 sequence is 15 residues long. The CDR3 region is CASKTGDRGNTEAFF. In DNA form, the CDR3 reads TGTGCCAGTAAGACAGGGGACAGGGGGAACACTGAAGCTTTCTTT. Using reference TRBV19 and TRBJ1-1 for the parts outside the CDR3, the full variable domain is DGGITQSPKYLFRKEGQNVTLSCEQNLNHDAMYWYRQDPGQGLRLIYYSQIVNDFQKGDIAEGYSVSREKKESFPLTVTSAQKNPTAFYLCASKTGDRGNTEAFFGQGTRLTVV.

The rearrangement joins TRBV11-3 to TRBJ1-1, with TRBD1 as a possible D gene (6 bases). Trimming removed 5 bases at V and 2 bases at J, with 12 bases between. The CDR3 spans 14 residues. CDR1 and CDR2 (germline): SGHNT, YENEEA. The CDR3 spells CASSEGHINTEAFF. The CDR3 region has the DNA TGTGCCAGCAGCGAGGGACACATAAACACTGAAGCTTTCTTT.

The V gene is TRBV4-1, the J gene TRBJ2-1; TRBD1 matches at 7 bases. Losses at the gene ends were 4 bases for V and 2 bases for J; bases not matched to a gene: 5. The CDR3 is 15 amino acids. Per germline, CDR1 MGHRA and CDR2 YSYEKL. This CDR3 is CASSLGQVPYNEQFF. CDR3 bases: TGCGCCAGCAGCCTAGGACAGGTCCCCTACAATGAGCAGTTCTTC.

V gene TRBV3-1 (or the pseudogene TRBV3-2) combines with J gene TRBJ2-3; D unresolved. The CDR3 totals 14 residues. Germline V gene data show CDR1 as LGHDT and CDR2 as YNNKEL (reference sequence). V was cut by 1 base and J by 2 bases, with 7 bases left in between. The CDR3 loop is CASSQVQSTDTQYF. DNA for the CDR3: TGTGCCAGCAGCCAAGTACAGTCCACAGATACGCAGTATTTT.

The CDR3: CAATNGGVAGELFF. The CDR3 DNA sequence: TGTGCCGCCACGAACGGGGGGGTGGCCGGGGAGCTGTTTTTT. The chain recombines TRBV10-3 with TRBJ2-2; 8 nucleotides match TRBD2. CDR1 and CDR2 from the germline V gene are ENHRY and SYGVKD. Trimming at V came to 11 bases and at J to 6 bases, leaving 11 bases not matched to a gene. The CDR3 extends over 14 amino acids.

The gene calls are TRBV27 and TRBJ1-4, with D maybe TRBD1 (5 bases). The CDR3 covers 13 residues. Trimming took 6 bases from V and 7 from J, leaving 12 bases between them. Germline CDR1 is MNHEY and CDR2 is SMNVEV (reference sequence). CDR3 amino acids: CASSTARGEKLFF. The CDR3 DNA is TGTGCCAGCAGCACAGCGAGGGGTGAAAAACTGTTTTTT.

This chain uses TRBV5-1 with TRBJ2-7, with D possibly TRBD1 on 7 matching bases. The CDR3 covers 13 residues. Trimming took off 4 bases at V and 7 bases at J, with 15 bases between the two ends. Germline CDR1 and CDR2: SGHRS and YFSETQ. CDR3 region: CASSQGGRWEQYF. The CDR3 coding sequence is TGCGCCAGCAGCCAGGGGGGCAGGTGGGAGCAGTACTTC.

This sequence joins TRBV15 and TRBJ2-1; D is unresolved. CDR3 size: 12 residues. The germline V gene encodes CDR1 LNHNV and CDR2 YYDKDF (reference sequence). V dropped 0 bases and J dropped 13 bases, with 10 bases sitting between them. The CDR3: CATSRDNQDQFF. The CDR3 nucleotides are TGTGCCACCAGCAGAGATAATCAAGACCAGTTCTTC.

The J gene is TRBJ2-7, the V gene TRBV5-1, with D hard to call. Germline V gene lookup returns CDR1 SGHRS and CDR2 YFSETQ. Trimming took 3 bases from V and 3 from J, leaving 16 bases between them. The CDR3 length is 15 residues. CDR3 amino acids: CASSSVRFPDYEQYF. For the CDR3, the DNA is TGCGCCAGCAGCTCGGTCAGGTTCCCCGACTACGAGCAGTACTTC.

V is TRBV5-5 and J is TRBJ1-6; D is perhaps TRBD1 (5 bases). The CDR3 is 17 amino acids. Germline-derived CDR1 and CDR2 are SGHKS and YYEKEE (reference sequence). Trimming took 0 bases from V and 8 from J, leaving 18 bases between them. CDR3 nucleotide sequence: TGTGCCAGCAGCTTGGCCGGATCAGGACAACCCCATTCACCCCTCCACTTT. This gives the protein CASSLAGSGQPHSPLHF. Variable domain in full (rest from reference TRBV5-5 and TRBJ1-6): DAGVTQSPTHLIKTRGQQVTLRCSPISGHKSVSWYQQVLGQGPQFIFQYYEKEERGRGNFPDRFSARQFPNYSSELNVNALLLGDSALYLCASSLAGSGQPHSPLHFGNGTRLTVT.

This chain joins TRBV2 and TRBJ2-7; perhaps TRBD1 as D (5 bases). CDR1 is SNHLY, CDR2 FYNNEI, per germline. V was clipped by 5 bases and J by 4 bases, with 12 bases between them. The CDR3 covers 13 residues. In DNA form, the CDR3 reads TGTGCCAGCAGTCGCAGGGTGACTTACGAGCAGTACTTC. Translation: CASSRRVTYEQYF.

This sequence joins TRBV30 and TRBJ2-4, with TRBD1 matching 10 bases. V dropped 1 base and J dropped 6; count of bases not matched to a gene: 6. From germline, CDR1 is GTSNPN and CDR2 SVGIG (reference sequence). The CDR3 extends over 15 amino acids. The CDR3 bases are TGTGCCTGGAGTGGTCTCGGGACAGGGGTAAACATTCAGTACTTC. As protein: CAWSGLGTGVNIQYF.

This chain uses TRBV30 with TRBJ1-2; no clear D. The CDR3 totals 16 residues. The germline gives CDR1 GTSNPN, CDR2 SVGIG (reference sequence). The germline V and J ends were trimmed by 0 bases and 3 bases, with 17 bases remaining between them. The CDR3 reads CAWSVTYDLRDYGYTF. The CDR3 nucleotides read TGTGCCTGGAGTGTAACCTACGACCTGAGGGACTATGGCTACACCTTC.